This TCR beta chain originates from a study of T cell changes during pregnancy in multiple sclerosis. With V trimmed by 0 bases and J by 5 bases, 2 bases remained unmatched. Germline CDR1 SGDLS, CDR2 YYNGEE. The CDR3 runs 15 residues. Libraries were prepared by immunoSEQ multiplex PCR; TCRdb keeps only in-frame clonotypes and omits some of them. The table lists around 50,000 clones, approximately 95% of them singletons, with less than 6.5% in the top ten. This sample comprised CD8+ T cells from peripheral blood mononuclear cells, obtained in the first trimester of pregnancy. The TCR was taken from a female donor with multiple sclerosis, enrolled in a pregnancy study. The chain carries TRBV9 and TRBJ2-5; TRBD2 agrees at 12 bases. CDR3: CASSVGLAGEETQYF. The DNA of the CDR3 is TGTGCCAGCAGCGTAGGACTAGCGGGAGAGGAGACCCAGTACTTC.